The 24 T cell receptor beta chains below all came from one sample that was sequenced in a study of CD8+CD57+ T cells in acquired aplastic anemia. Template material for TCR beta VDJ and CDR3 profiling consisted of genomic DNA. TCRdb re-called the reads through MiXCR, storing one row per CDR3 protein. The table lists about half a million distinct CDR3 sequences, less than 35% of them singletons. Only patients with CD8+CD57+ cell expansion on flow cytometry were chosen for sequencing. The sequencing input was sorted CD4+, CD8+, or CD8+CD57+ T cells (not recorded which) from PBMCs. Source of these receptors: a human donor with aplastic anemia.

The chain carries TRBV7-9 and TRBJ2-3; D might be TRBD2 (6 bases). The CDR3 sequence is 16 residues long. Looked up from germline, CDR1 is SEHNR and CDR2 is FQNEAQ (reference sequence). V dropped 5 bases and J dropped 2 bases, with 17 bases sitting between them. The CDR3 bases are TGTGCCAGCAGCGGTCCGGGAGCCTCCACCACAGATACGCAGTATTTT. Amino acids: CASSGPGASTTDTQYF.

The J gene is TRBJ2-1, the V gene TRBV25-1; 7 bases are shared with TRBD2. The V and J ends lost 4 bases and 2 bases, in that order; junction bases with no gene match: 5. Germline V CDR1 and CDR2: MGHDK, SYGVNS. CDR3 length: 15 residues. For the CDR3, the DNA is TGTGCCAGCAGTGTTCACGGGACTACCTACAATGAGCAGTTCTTC. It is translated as CASSVHGTTYNEQFF.

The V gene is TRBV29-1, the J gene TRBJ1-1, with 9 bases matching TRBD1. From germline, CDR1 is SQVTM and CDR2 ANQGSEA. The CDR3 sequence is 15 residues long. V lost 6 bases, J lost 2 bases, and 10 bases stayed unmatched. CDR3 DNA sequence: TGCAGCGTCGCGACCGGGACAGGGACAAACACTGAAGCTTTCTTT. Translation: CSVATGTGTNTEAFF.

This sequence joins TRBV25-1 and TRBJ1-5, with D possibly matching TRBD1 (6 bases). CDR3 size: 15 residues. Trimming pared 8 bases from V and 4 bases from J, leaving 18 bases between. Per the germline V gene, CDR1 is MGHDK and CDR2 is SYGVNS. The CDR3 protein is CASSLDRSRNQPQHF. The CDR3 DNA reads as TGTGCCAGCTCCCTCGACAGGAGCCGAAATCAGCCCCAGCATTTT.

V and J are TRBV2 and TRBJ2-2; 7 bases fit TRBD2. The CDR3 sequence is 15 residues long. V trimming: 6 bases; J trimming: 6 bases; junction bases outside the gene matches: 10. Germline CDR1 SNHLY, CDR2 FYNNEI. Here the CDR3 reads CASSSIAGGAGELFF. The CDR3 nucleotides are TGTGCCAGCAGCTCCATAGCGGGTGGGGCCGGGGAGCTGTTTTTT.

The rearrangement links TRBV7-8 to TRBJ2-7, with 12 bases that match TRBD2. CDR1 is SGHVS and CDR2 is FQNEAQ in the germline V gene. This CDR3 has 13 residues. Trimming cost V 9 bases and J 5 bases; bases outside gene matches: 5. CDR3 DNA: TGTGCCAGTCTCACTAGCGGGAGGCACGAGCAGTACTTC. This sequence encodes CASLTSGRHEQYF.

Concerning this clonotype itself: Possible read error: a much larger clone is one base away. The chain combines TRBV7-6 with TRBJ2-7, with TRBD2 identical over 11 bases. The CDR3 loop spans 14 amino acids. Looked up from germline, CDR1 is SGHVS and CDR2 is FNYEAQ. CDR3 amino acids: CASSSGTSGYERYF. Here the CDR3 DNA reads TGTGCCAGCAGCTCTGGGACTAGCGGCTACGAGCGGTACTTC.

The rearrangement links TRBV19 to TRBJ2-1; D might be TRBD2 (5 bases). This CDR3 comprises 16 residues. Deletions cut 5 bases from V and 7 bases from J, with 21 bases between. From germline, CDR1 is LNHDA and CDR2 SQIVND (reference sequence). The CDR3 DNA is TGTGCCAGTAGTCCCCTGGCGGGTTTACGTCGGAATGAGCAGTTCTTC. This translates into CASSPLAGLRRNEQFF.

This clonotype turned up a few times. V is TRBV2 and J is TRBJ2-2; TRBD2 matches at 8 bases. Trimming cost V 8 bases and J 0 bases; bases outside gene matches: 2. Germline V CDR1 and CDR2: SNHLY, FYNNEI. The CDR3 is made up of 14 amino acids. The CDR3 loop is CASWREANTGELFF. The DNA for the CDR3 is TGTGCCAGCTGGCGGGAGGCGAACACCGGGGAGCTGTTTTTT.

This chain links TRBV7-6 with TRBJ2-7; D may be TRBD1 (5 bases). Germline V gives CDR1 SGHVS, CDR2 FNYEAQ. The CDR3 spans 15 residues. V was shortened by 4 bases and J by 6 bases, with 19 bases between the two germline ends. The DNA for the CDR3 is TGTGCCAGCAGCTCTATCAGGGTGTTGTCCCCCGAGCAGTACTTC. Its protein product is CASSSIRVLSPEQYF.

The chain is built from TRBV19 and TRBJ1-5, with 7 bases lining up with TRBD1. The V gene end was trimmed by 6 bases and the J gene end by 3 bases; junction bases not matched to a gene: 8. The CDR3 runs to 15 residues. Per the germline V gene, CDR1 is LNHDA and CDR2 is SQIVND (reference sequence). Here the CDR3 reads CASRTGQSTNQPQHF. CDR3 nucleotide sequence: TGTGCCAGTAGAACGGGACAGTCAACCAATCAGCCCCAGCATTTT. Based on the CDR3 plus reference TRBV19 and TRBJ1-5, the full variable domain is DGGITQSPKYLFRKEGQNVTLSCEQNLNHDAMYWYRQDPGQGLRLIYYSQIVNDFQKGDIAEGYSVSREKKESFPLTVTSAQKNPTAFYLCASRTGQSTNQPQHFGDGTRLSIL.

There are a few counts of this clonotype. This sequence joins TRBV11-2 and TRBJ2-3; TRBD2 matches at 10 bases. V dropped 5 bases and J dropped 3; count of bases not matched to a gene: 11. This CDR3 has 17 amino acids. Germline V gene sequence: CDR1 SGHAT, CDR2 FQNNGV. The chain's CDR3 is CASSLRTSGPGTDTQYF. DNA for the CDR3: TGTGCCAGCAGCCTCCGGACTAGCGGACCAGGAACAGATACGCAGTATTTT.

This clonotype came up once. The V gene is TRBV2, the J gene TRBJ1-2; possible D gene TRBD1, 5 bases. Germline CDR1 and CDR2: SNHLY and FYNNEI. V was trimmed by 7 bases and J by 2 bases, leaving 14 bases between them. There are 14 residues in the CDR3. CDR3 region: CASKGRVGNYGYTF. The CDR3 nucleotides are TGTGCCAGCAAGGGGAGGGTCGGGAACTATGGCTACACCTTC.

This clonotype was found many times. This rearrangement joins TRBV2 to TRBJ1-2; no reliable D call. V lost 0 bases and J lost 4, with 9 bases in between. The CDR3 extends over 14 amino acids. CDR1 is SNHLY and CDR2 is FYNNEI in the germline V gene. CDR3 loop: CASSEAIGIYGYTF. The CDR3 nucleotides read TGTGCCAGCAGTGAAGCGATCGGTATCTATGGCTACACCTTC. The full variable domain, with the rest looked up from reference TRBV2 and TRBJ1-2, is EPEVTQTPSHQVTQMGQEVILRCVPISNHLYFYWYRQILGQKVEFLVSFYNNEISEKSEIFDDQFSVERPDGSNFTLKIRSTKLEDSAMYFCASSEAIGIYGYTFGSGTRLTVV.

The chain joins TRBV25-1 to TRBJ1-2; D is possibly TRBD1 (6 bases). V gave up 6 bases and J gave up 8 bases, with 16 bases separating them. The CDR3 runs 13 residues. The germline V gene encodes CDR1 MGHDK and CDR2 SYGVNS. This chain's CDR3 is CASRSPPGDGYTF. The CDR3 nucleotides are TGTGCCAGCAGATCCCCCCCAGGGGACGGCTACACCTTC.

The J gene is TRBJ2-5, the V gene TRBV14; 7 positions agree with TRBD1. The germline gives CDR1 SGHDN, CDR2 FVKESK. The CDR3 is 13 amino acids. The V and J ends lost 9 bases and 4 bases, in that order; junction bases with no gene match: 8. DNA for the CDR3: TGTGCCAGTGCCAGGGGGAGAGGAGAGACCCAGTACTTC. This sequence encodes CASARGRGETQYF.

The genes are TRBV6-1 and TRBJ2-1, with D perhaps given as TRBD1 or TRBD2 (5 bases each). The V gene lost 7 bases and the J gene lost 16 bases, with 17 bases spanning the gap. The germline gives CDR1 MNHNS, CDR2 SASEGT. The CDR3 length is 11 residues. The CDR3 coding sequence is TGTGCCAGCAAGAAAGGGACCAGAGCATTCTTC. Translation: CASKKGTRAFF.

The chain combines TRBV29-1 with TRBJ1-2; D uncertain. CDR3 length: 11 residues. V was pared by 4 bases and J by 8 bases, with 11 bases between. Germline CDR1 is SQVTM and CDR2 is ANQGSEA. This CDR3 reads CSVVSGKGYTF. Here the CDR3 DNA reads TGCAGCGTTGTTTCGGGGAAAGGCTACACCTTC. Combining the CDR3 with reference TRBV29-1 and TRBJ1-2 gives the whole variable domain SAVISQKPSRDICQRGTSLTIQCQVDSQVTMMFWYRQQPGQSLTLIATANQGSEATYESGFVIDKFPISRPNLTFSTLTVSNMSPEDSSIYLCSVVSGKGYTFGSGTRLTVV.

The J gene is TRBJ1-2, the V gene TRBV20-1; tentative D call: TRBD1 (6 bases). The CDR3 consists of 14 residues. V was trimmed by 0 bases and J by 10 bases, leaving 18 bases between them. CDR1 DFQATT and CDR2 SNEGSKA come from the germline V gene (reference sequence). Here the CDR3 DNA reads TGCAGTGCTAGAGATGGGGGGGCCAGGAGGGCCTACACCTTC. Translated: CSARDGGARRAYTF.

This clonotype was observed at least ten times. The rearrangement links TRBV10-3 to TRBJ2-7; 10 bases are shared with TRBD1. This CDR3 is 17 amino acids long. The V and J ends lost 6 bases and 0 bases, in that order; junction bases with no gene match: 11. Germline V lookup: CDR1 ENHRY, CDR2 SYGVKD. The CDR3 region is CAIRVGGQGSRSYEQYF. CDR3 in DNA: TGTGCCATCAGGGTAGGGGGACAGGGGAGCCGCTCCTACGAGCAGTACTTC.

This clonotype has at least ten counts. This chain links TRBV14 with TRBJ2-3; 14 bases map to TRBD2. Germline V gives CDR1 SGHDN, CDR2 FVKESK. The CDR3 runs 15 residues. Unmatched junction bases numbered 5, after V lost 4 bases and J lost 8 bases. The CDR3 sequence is CASSLGLAGGVTQYF. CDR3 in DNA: TGTGCCAGCAGCCTCGGACTAGCGGGAGGTGTTACGCAGTATTTT.

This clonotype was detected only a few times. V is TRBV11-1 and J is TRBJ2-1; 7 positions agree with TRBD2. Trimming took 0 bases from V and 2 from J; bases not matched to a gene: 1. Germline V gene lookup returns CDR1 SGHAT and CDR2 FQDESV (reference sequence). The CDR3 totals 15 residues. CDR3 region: CASSLAGGTYNEQFF. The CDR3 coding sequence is TGTGCCAGCAGCTTAGCGGGGGGGACCTACAATGAGCAGTTCTTC.

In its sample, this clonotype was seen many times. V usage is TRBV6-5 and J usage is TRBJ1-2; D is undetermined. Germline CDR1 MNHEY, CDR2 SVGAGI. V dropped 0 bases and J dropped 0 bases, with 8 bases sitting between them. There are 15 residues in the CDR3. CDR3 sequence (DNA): TGTGCCAGCAGTTACTCGGCAGGACCTAACTATGGCTACACCTTC. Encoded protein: CASSYSAGPNYGYTF.

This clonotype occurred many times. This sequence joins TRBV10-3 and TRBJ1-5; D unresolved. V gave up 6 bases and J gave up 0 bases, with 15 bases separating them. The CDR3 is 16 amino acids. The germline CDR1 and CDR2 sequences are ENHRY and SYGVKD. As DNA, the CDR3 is TGTGCCATCAGCGACCGGGGTGGAGATAGCAATCAGCCCCAGCATTTT. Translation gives CAISDRGGDSNQPQHF.